This TCR beta chain was observed in a study of T cell responses to AZD1222 COVID-19 vaccine listed by TCRdb under 2021. The study in broad terms: AZD1222 recipients whose second dose came at about 4 weeks and those whose second dose came at about 12 weeks were combined into one group, since spike-specific TCR depth and breadth did not differ between the two schedules. Enrollment into the trials was organized by age into subgroups of 18-55, 56-69 and 70-plus years, and those subgroups contained 148, 28 and 57 TCR-sequenced participants, respectively. A total of over 230 trial participants underwent TCR sequencing, of whom 200 to 220 received two doses of AZD1222 and some 26 received two doses of the MenACWY control vaccine. Summary of the overall study and its limitations: Because no samples from the day 14 peak response were available, repertoires could be characterized only after the peak T cell response. Participants were mostly white British, with more females than males. The authors suggested clonal diversity may have been underestimated. In the small 56-69-year group, the increase in depth fell short of significance, most likely because of low power. Reportedly, close to half of the unique spike-specific TCRs recognized epitopes lying outside the regions that are mutated in the B.1.351 and B.1.1.7 variants. Vaccine-associated CD4 TCRs spanned the whole spike protein, with dominant responses in regions 160-218 and 743-854. Spike-specific TCR breadth and depth rose significantly after two AZD1222 doses compared with day 0 and with MenACWY recipients. Only 5 to 7 AZD1222 recipients were SARS-CoV-2 seropositive at baseline, limiting conclusions about previously exposed vaccinees.

The CDR3 regions of human TCRbeta chains were analyzed by immunosequencing. Under the source paper's analysis protocol: TCRs in the repertoires were matched against a reference library of SARS-CoV-2-specific TCRs that had been generated with the MIRA antigen-specificity platform. Breadth was defined as the fraction of unique TCRs that were SARS-CoV-2-associated, and depth was defined as the fraction of total T cells that were SARS-CoV-2-associated. Using the MIRA data, each spike-specific TCR was mapped to the spike region that the TCR reacts to and placed in a CD4 or CD8 class. Log10-transformed breadth and depth values were compared by one-way ANOVA with Sidak's multiple comparisons tests. TCRdb took over this immuneACCESS table, retaining in-frame rearrangements with V and J assigned. Such tables are incomplete; in checked studies, under half of the missing clones stem from an unresolved V gene, and the remainder is unexplained. That table supplies the V and J calls and clone size; D and trimming were determined from the DNA. The sample profile shows about 140,000 clones; over 85% of them were found once. The leading ten clones occupy roughly 5% of the sample.

This specimen's time point label, per the study, means: baseline before first vaccination. Vaccinee samples were obtained from the UK trials COV001 and COV002, which included a single-blind randomized controlled phase 2/3 trial of AZD1222 (ChAdOx1 nCoV-19) in healthy adults. For TCRbeta chain sequencing, PBMC samples were collected from trial participants at day 0 and at day 28 after the second dose. About this clone: Its antigen has not been determined. Per-base quality was not reported, and no clone a single base away is much larger than it.

The sequenced sample was peripheral blood, obtained on day 0 of AZD1222 vaccination. The TCR was taken from an adult in good health.

CDR3 region: CASRLYEQFF. Here is the DNA: TGTGCAAGTCGCTTATATGAGCAGTTCTTC. This sequence uses TRBV12-2 and TRBJ2-1. TRBV12-2 is termed a pseudogene. The CDR3 runs 10 residues from the cysteine to the phenylalanine. Left in the record is the CDR3 DNA by itself, 30 bases read in frame from the first base.